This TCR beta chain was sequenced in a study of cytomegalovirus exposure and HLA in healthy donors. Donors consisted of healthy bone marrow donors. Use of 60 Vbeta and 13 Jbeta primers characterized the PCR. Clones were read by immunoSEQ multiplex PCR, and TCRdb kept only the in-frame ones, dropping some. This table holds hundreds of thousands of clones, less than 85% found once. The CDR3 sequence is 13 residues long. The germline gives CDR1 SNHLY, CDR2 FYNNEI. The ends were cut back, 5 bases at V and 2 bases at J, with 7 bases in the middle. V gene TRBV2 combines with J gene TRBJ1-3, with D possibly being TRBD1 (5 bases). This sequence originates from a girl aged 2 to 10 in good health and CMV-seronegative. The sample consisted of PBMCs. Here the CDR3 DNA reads TGTGCCAGCAGTAGGGGTCCTGGAAACACCATATATTTT. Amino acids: CASSRGPGNTIYF.